This record concerns one T cell receptor (beta chain) sequence. This record comes from a study of blood T cell repertoires in COVID-19. Study information: From the United States, Italy and Spain came samples of acute and convalescent COVID-19.

CDR1 and CDR2 (germline): KGHDR, SFDVKD. This CDR3 is 14 amino acids long. The V segment lost 6 bases and the J segment 0 bases; nucleotides outside the gene matches: 4. Data came from immunoSEQ multiplex PCR; TCRdb stores just in-frame clones and leaves some out. This table holds about 180,000 clones, around four fifths found once. Sequenced: peripheral blood. The chain employs TRBV24-1 and TRBJ2-7, with 7 positions matching TRBD1. The source of this sequence is a woman between 40 and 55 years old with COVID-19, enrolled during active disease. The chain's CDR3 is CATSSRDSSYEQYF. The CDR3 DNA follows: TGTGCCACCAGTTCCCGGGACAGCTCCTACGAGCAGTACTTC.